This T cell receptor (beta chain) was profiled in a study of prognosis after radiotherapy for stage I lung cancer. Turning to the study itself: It was SBRT that served as radiotherapy, in 3 to 5 fractions with a biologically effective dose of at least 100 Gy. Metastases at distant sites emerged in several patients after radiotherapy, at a median of 7 months, whereas 15 showed no significant progression. Study conclusions and caveats: Median unique TCR clones dropped from 10,088 to 6,861 after stereotactic body radiation therapy.

Two-round multiplex PCR amplified TCR beta CDR3 from genomic DNA. Primers specific to each TRBV and TRBJ gene drove first-round PCR. TCRdb used MiXCR to reprocess the multiplex PCR reads, holding one entry per CDR3 protein. The sample includes around 13,000 distinct CDR3 sequences, around 48% of them seen just once. This CDR3 is 16 amino acids long. Unmatched junction bases numbered 7, after V lost 6 bases and J lost 0 bases. Looked up from germline, CDR1 is MNHNS and CDR2 is SASEGT. Notes on this clonotype: Its antigen is not identified.

Sequenced material: PBMCs, taken before or after stereotactic body radiation therapy (not recorded which). The chain is built from TRBV6-1 and TRBJ2-1; 8 bases are a match to TRBD2. The sequence derives from a donor over 45 with non-small cell lung cancer. The CDR3 coding sequence is TGTGCCAGCAGCCGTAGCGGGGCAAGCTCCTACAATGAGCAGTTCTTC. This translates into CASSRSGASSYNEQFF.